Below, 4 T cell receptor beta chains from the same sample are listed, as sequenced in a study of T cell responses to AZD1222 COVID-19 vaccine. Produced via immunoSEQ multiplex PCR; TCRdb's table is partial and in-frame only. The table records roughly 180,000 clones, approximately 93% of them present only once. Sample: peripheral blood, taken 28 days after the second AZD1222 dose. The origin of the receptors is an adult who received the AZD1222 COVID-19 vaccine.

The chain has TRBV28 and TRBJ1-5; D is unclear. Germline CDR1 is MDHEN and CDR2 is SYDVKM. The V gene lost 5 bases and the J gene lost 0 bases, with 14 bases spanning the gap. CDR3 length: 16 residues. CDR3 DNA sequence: TGTGCCAGCAGTGCAACTGGCGTTTATAGCAATCAGCCCCAGCATTTT. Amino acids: CASSATGVYSNQPQHF.

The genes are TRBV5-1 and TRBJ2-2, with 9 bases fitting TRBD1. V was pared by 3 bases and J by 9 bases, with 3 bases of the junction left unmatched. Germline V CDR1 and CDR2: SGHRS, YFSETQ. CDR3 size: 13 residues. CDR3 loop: CASSYRGLRELFF. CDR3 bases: TGCGCCAGCAGCTACAGGGGGCTCCGGGAGCTGTTTTTT.

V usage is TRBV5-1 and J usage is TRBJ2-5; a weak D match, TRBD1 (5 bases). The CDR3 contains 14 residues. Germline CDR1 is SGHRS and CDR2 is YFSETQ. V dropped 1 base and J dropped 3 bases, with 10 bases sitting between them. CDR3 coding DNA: TGCGCCAGCAGCTTGATCGACAGAAAAGAGACCCAGTACTTC. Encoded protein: CASSLIDRKETQYF. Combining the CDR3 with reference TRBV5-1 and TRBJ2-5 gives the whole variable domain KAGVTQTPRYLIKTRGQQVTLSCSPISGHRSVSWYQQTPGQGLQFLFEYFSETQRNKGNFPGRFSGRQFSNSRSEMNVSTLELGDSALYLCASSLIDRKETQYFGPGTRLLVL.

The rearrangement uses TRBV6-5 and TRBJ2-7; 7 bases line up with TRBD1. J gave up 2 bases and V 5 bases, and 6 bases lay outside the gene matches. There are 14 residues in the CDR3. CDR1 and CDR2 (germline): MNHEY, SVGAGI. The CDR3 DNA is TGTGCCAGCAGTATGGGCACAGGGGCCTACGAGCAGTACTTC. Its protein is CASSMGTGAYEQYF.